This T cell receptor beta chain originates from a study of identical twins. In TCRdb, the 5' RACE reads were re-called with MiXCR into one record per CDR3 protein. The top ten clones hold around 1.6% of a sample with some 600,000 distinct CDR3 sequences, about 7% of them seen once. This clonotype was found many times. Germline CDR1 is SGHRS and CDR2 is YFSETQ. CDR3 size: 12 residues. The V and J ends lost 8 bases and 3 bases respectively, with 11 bases between them. These sequences were also reported in another study, on yellow fever vaccine responses in identical twins.

The TCR comes from a woman aged 18-30 years in good health. The chain recombines TRBV5-1 with TRBJ1-1; D ambiguous. Specimen: PBMCs. The CDR3 nucleotides read TGCGCCAGTTGGGAGCGCGACACTGAAGCTTTCTTT. This translates into CASWERDTEAFF.